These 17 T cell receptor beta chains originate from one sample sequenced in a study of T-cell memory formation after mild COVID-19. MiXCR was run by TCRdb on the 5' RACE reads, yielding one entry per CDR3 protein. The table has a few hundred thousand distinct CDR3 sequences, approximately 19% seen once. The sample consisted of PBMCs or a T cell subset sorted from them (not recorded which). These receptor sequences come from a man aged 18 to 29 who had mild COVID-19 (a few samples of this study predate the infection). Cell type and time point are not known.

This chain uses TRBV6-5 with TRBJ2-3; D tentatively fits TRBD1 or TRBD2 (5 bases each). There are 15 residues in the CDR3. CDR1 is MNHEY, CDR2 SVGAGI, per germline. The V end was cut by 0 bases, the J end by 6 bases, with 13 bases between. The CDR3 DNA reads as TGTGCCAGCAGTTACTCTTGGCAGGGAGAGGATACGCAGTATTTT. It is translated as CASSYSWQGEDTQYF.

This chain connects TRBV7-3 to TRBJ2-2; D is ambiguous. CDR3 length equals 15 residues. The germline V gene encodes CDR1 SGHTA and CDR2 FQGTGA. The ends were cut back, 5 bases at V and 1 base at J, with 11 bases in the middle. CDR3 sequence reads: CASSPSAGNTGELFF. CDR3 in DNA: TGTGCCAGCAGCCCCAGCGCAGGGAACACCGGGGAGCTGTTTTTT.

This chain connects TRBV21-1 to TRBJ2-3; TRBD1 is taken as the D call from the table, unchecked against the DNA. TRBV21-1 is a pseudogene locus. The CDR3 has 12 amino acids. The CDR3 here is CASSKGGSWQYF. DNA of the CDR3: TGTGCCAGCAGCAAAGGGGGGTCGTGGCAGTATTTT.

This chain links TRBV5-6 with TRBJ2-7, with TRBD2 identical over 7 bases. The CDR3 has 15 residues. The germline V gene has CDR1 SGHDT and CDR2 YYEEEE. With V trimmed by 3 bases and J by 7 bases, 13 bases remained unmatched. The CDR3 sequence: CASSSGREPKGEQYV. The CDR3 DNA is TGTGCCAGCAGCTCGGGGCGGGAGCCCAAAGGAGAGCAGTACGTC.

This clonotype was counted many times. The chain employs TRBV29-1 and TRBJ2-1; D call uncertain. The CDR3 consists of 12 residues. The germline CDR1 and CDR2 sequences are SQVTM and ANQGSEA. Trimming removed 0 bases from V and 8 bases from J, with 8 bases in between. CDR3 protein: CSVEEWGYEQFF. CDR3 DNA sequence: TGCAGCGTTGAAGAGTGGGGATATGAGCAGTTCTTC.

The CDR3 DNA is TGCGCCAGCAGCCAAACCGTTGTGGCAGGGCTAAAGACCCAGTACTTC. It encodes CASSQTVVAGLKTQYF. The rearrangement joins TRBV4-1 to TRBJ2-5, with D perhaps matching TRBD1 (5 bases). Per germline, CDR1 MGHRA and CDR2 YSYEKL. The CDR3 totals 16 residues. The V gene lost 2 bases and the J gene lost 6 bases, with 19 bases spanning the gap.

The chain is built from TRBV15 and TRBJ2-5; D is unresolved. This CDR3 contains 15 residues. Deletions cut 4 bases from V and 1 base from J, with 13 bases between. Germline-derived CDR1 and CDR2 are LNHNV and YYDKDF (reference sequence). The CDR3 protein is CATSNAGRLQETQYF. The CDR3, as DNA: TGTGCCACCAGCAACGCCGGACGTCTCCAAGAGACCCAGTACTTC.

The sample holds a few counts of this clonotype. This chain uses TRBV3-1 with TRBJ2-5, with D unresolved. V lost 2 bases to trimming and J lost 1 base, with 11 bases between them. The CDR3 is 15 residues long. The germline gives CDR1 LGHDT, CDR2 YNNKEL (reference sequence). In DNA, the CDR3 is TGTGCCAGCAGCCAAATTGGCGGAGCCCAAGAGACCCAGTACTTC. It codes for CASSQIGGAQETQYF.

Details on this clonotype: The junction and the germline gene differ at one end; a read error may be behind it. The CDR3 DNA follows: TGCAGTGCTAGGGCTGGGGAGACCAAGTACTTC. Translating gives CSARAGETKYF. The chain combines TRBV20-1 with TRBJ2-5, with D tentatively TRBD2 (5 bases). From germline, CDR1 is DFQATT and CDR2 SNEGSKA (reference sequence). The length of the CDR3 is 11 residues.

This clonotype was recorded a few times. The CDR3, as DNA: TGTGCCAGCAGCCCAGACCGCCAGGGCGGCTATGGCTACACCTTC. As protein: CASSPDRQGGYGYTF. J is TRBJ1-2 and V is TRBV7-8; TRBD1 might be the D (5 bases). This CDR3 spans 15 amino acids. V lost 5 bases and J lost 4, with 17 bases in between. Germline CDR1 and CDR2: SGHVS and FQNEAQ.

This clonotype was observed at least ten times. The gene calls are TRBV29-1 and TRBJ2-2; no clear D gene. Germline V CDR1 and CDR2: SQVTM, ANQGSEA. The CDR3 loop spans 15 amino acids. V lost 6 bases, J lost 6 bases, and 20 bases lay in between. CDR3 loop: CSVLDSFGIAGELFF. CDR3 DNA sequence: TGCAGCGTATTAGACTCTTTTGGGATTGCCGGGGAGCTGTTTTTT.

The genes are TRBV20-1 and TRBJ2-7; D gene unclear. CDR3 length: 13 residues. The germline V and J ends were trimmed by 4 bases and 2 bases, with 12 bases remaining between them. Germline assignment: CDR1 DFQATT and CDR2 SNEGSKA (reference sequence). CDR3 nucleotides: TGCAGTGCTAACCTCGGACCCGCCTACGAGCAGTACTTC. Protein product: CSANLGPAYEQYF.

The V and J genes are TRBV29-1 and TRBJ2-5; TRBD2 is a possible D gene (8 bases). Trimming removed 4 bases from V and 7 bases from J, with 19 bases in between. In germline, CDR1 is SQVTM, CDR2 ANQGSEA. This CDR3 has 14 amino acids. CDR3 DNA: TGCAGCGTTGGGCCGGGAGGGGGCAGTGGGACCCAGTACTTC. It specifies CSVGPGGGSGTQYF.

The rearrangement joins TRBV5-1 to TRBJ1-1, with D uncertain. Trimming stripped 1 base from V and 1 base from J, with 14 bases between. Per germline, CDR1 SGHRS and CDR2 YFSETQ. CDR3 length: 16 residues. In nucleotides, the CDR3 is TGCGCCAGCAGCTTGCCCTCGGATGGTTCGAACACTGAAGCTTTCTTT. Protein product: CASSLPSDGSNTEAFF. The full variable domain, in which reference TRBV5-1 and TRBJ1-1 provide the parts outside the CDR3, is KAGVTQTPRYLIKTRGQQVTLSCSPISGHRSVSWYQQTPGQGLQFLFEYFSETQRNKGNFPGRFSGRQFSNSRSEMNVSTLELGDSALYLCASSLPSDGSNTEAFFGQGTRLTVV.

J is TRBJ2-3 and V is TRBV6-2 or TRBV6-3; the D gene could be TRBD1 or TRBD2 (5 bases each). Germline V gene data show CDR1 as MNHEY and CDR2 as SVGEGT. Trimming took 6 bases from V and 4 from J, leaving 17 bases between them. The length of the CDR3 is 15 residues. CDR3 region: CASSSDRAGADTQYF. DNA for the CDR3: TGTGCCAGCAGCTCAGACAGAGCCGGGGCAGATACGCAGTATTTT.

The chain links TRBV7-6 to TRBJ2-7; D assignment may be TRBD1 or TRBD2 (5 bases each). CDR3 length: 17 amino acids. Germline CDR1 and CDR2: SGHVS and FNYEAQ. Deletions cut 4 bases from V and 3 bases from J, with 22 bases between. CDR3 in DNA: TGTGCCAGCAGCTCGACCCGGGACGGGCGGTCCCTCTACGAGCAGTACTTC. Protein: CASSSTRDGRSLYEQYF.

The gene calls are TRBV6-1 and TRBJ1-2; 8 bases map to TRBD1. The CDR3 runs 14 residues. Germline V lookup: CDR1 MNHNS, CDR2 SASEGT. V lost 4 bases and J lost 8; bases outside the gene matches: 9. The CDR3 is CASSGGQAGRGYTF. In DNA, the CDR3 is TGTGCCAGCAGTGGGGGACAGGCTGGCCGGGGCTACACCTTC.